These T cell receptor beta chains were read from a single sample in a study of blood T cell repertoires in COVID-19. Libraries were prepared by immunoSEQ multiplex PCR; TCRdb keeps only in-frame clonotypes and omits some of them. The sample has roughly 110,000 clones; 86% are singletons. Source material: peripheral blood. The receptor set was obtained from a man between 40 and 49 years old with acute or convalescent COVID-19. The CDR3 runs from the conserved cysteine through the conserved F or W. D genes are given only for firm matches. Clone size is given for some rows only: seen once, a few or many times, or a class if the clone is expanded.

v_call	j_call	d_call	clone_size	cdr3_nt	cdr3_aa
TRBV9	TRBJ2-5	TRBD1	-	TGTGCCAGCAGCGATACAGGGGGCGGGGAGACCCAGTACTTC	CASSDTGGGETQYF
TRBV11-3	TRBJ2-2	TRBD2	medium-sized	TGTGCCAGCAGCTTATCTAGCGGGAGTGGGGAGCTGTTTTTT	CASSLSSGSGELFF
TRBV6-2/TRBV6-3	TRBJ2-7	-	few	TGTGCCAGCAGTTATCGGCAGGGTGCTTACGAGCAGTACTTC	CASSYRQGAYEQYF
TRBV7-2	TRBJ1-5	-	-	TGTGCCAGCAGGGAGGACGTCAGCAATCAGCCCCAGCATTTT	CASREDVSNQPQHF
TRBV3-1/TRBV3-2	TRBJ2-3	TRBD2	-	TGTGCCAGCAGCCTACAAGGCATCGCGGGGGTGAGCGATACGCAGTATTTT	CASSLQGIAGVSDTQYF
TRBV4-2	TRBJ1-3	-	-	TGTGCCAGCAGCCAACCCGACGGCTACGGGTTGGGAAACACCATATATTTT	CASSQPDGYGLGNTIYF
TRBV3-1/TRBV3-2	TRBJ1-1	-	-	TGTGCCAGCAGCCGGTCCCAGGGCCTCGGCACTGAAGCTTTCTTT	CASSRSQGLGTEAFF
TRBV9	TRBJ1-6	TRBD1	once	TGTGCCAGCAGCGCTGGACAGGGGGGGAATTCACCCCTCCACTTT	CASSAGQGGNSPLHF
TRBV5-1	TRBJ2-7	TRBD1	-	TGCGCCAGCAGCGCTATCAGCGGGACAGGGGGCGAGCAGTACTTC	CASSAISGTGGEQYF
TRBV6-2/TRBV6-3	TRBJ1-2	-	once	TGTGCCAGCAGTTACTCGAACAGAGCTAACTATGGCTACACCTTC	CASSYSNRANYGYTF
TRBV12-3/TRBV12-4	TRBJ2-3	-	-	TGTGCCAGCAGCCCCAGTGTATGGGATACGCAGTATTTT	CASSPSVWDTQYF
TRBV19	TRBJ2-2	TRBD1	-	TGTGCCAGTACCCTAGGGACAGGGCATACCGGGGAGCTGTTTTTT	CASTLGTGHTGELFF
TRBV19	TRBJ2-3	-	-	TGTGCCAGTGGGTGGGCAGGTGGGTTCACAGATACGCAGTATTTT	CASGWAGGFTDTQYF
TRBV4-2	TRBJ1-2	-	-	TGTGCCAGCAGCCAAGCCGGGGATGATGGCTACACCTTC	CASSQAGDDGYTF
TRBV7-6	TRBJ1-3	-	-	TGTGCCAGCAGCTTACAATCCGGGGTTACTGGAAACACCATATATTTT	CASSLQSGVTGNTIYF
TRBV30	TRBJ1-1	-	-	TGTGCCTGGAGTTCGGGGGGAAACACTGAAGCTTTCTTT	CAWSSGGNTEAFF
TRBV5-1	TRBJ1-5	-	-	TGCGCCAGCAGCTTCGGGGGGCAAGATCAGCCCCAGCATTTT	CASSFGGQDQPQHF
TRBV5-4	TRBJ1-2	-	once	TGTGCCAGCAGCTTGGAACCCAGAAGAGGGGACTACTATGGCTACACCTTC	CASSLEPRRGDYYGYTF
TRBV29-1	TRBJ2-3	-	-	TGCAGCGTTGACGGCCCAGGGAACACAGATACGCAGTATTTT	CSVDGPGNTDTQYF
TRBV7-9	TRBJ1-4	TRBD1	-	TGTGCCAGCAGCATAGGACAGGGGACTAATGAAAAACTGTTTTTT	CASSIGQGTNEKLFF
TRBV19	TRBJ2-7	TRBD2	-	TGTGCCAGTAGTGTTAGCGGGAGCTCCTACGAGCAGTACTTC	CASSVSGSSYEQYF
TRBV11-3	TRBJ1-1	-	-	TGTGCCAGCAGCTTAGATTCGAGGACTGAAGCTTTCTTT	CASSLDSRTEAFF
TRBV5-1	TRBJ2-3	TRBD2	-	TGCGCCAGCAGCTTGGGCGGGAGTAGCACAGATACGCAGTATTTT	CASSLGGSSTDTQYF
TRBV27	TRBJ2-2	-	-	TGTGCCAGCAGACCGGGACTTAGCACCGGGGAGCTGTTTTTT	CASRPGLSTGELFF
TRBV4-2	TRBJ1-5	-	once	TGTGCCAGCAGCCAATCAGGCTTCAATCAGCCCCAGCATTTT	CASSQSGFNQPQHF
TRBV4-1	TRBJ2-1	TRBD2	-	TGCGCCAGCAGCCAAGAGGTGGCGGGACTAGGTGATGAGCAGTTCTTC	CASSQEVAGLGDEQFF
TRBV20-1	TRBJ1-5	-	-	TGCAGTGCTAGTAGGACCACGGGACACCTCTGGGGCAATCAGCCCCAGCATTTT	CSASRTTGHLWGNQPQHF
TRBV24-1	TRBJ1-5	-	-	TGTGCCACCAGTGACGCCGGGCAGAGGGGCAATCAGCCCCAGCATTTT	CATSDAGQRGNQPQHF
TRBV30	TRBJ1-2	-	-	TGTGCCTGGAGAGTTGCTACAGACGGCTACACCTTC	CAWRVATDGYTF
TRBV7-3	TRBJ2-1	TRBD1	-	TGTGCCAGCAGCTTAACGGGACAGTCATACAATGAGCAGTTCTTC	CASSLTGQSYNEQFF
TRBV5-5	TRBJ1-2	TRBD1	-	TGTGCCAGCAGCCTAACAGGGGACTATGGCTACACCTTC	CASSLTGDYGYTF
TRBV6-2/TRBV6-3	TRBJ1-2	TRBD1	-	TGTGCCAGCAGTTTCGGACAGGGGTATGGCTACACCTTC	CASSFGQGYGYTF
TRBV6-6	TRBJ1-6	TRBD1	once	TGTGCCAGCAGCCGACGACCGACAGGGGCCTCCTCCTATAATTCACCCCTCCACTTT	CASSRRPTGASSYNSPLHF
TRBV6-2/TRBV6-3	TRBJ1-6	-	-	TGTGCCAGCAGTCCGAGTAGTGCAAGTTCACCCCTCCACTTT	CASSPSSASSPLHF
TRBV5-1	TRBJ2-7	TRBD2	-	TGCGCCAGCAGCCCGGGGGCGGGAGGGCAATTGTACGAGCAGTACTTC	CASSPGAGGQLYEQYF
TRBV5-1	TRBJ2-2	-	-	TGCGCCAGCAGCTTGGGATCCAGATCAGGGACCGGGGAGCTGTTTTTT	CASSLGSRSGTGELFF
TRBV15	TRBJ1-1	-	-	TGTGCCACCAGCGCCTACTCGGGTTTGAACACTGAAGCTTTCTTT	CATSAYSGLNTEAFF
TRBV7-9	TRBJ1-6	-	-	TGTGCCAGCAGCTCCATTATAGCTGATACACTCCTCCACTTT	CASSSIIADTLLHF
TRBV6-5	TRBJ1-6	-	-	TGTGCCAGCAGTTACTCAGGGGCCCTGGGTTCACCCCTCCACTTT	CASSYSGALGSPLHF
TRBV9	TRBJ2-2	TRBD1	-	TGTGCCAGCAGCGTCAAGGACAGGCACACCGGGGAGCTGTTTTTT	CASSVKDRHTGELFF
TRBV9	TRBJ2-7	TRBD1	-	TGTGCCAGCAGCGGGGACAGGGGGCGGTCCGAGCAGTACTTC	CASSGDRGRSEQYF
TRBV7-8	TRBJ2-1	-	-	TGTGCCAGCAGCCGAGGGGCAACCAGGGGTCTAAGTGAGCAGTTCTTC	CASSRGATRGLSEQFF
TRBV4-1	TRBJ1-1	TRBD1	-	TGCGCCAGCAGCCAAGGGGACAGGGCCGCCACTGAAGCTTTCTTT	CASSQGDRAATEAFF
TRBV5-8	TRBJ1-5	-	-	TGTGCCAGCAGCTTGGCCCATGATGACAGTAGCAATCAGCCCCAGCATTTT	CASSLAHDDSSNQPQHF
TRBV6-5	TRBJ2-7	-	-	TGTGCCAGCAGGAAAAGGGAGGTCCCCTACGAGCAGTACTTC	CASRKREVPYEQYF
TRBV30	TRBJ2-6	-	-	TGTGCCTGGAGTGTACGAGACAGGATCCTCTCTGGGGCCAACGTCCTGACTTTC	CAWSVRDRILSGANVLTF
TRBV30	TRBJ1-1	-	few	TGTGCCTGGGACAGGTTCTCTGAAGCTTTCTTT	CAWDRFSEAFF
TRBV7-8	TRBJ2-1	TRBD1	-	TGTGCCAGTACCTACAGGGGGCCTTCCTACAATGAGCAGTTCTTC	CASTYRGPSYNEQFF
TRBV5-4	TRBJ1-1	-	-	TGTGCCAGCAGCTTGGGGGGGGTCGTCAAGGGAAGGAACACTGAAGCTTTCTTT	CASSLGGVVKGRNTEAFF
TRBV5-4	TRBJ2-7	TRBD1	-	TGTGCCAGCACCCCCGGTGGGACAGGGGGCTTCCACGAGCAGTACTTC	CASTPGGTGGFHEQYF
TRBV3-1/TRBV3-2	TRBJ2-2	-	-	TGTGCCAGCAGCCGGGGGCCGAACGCGAACACCGGGGAGCTGTTTTTT	CASSRGPNANTGELFF
TRBV3-1/TRBV3-2	TRBJ2-2	TRBD2	-	TGTGCCAGCAGCCAGCAACCAAGCGGGGGGTCTCCCGGGGAGCTGTTTTTT	CASSQQPSGGSPGELFF
TRBV5-1	TRBJ1-1	TRBD1	-	TGCGCCAGCAGCAGAGGGACAGCGAACACTGAAGCTTTCTTT	CASSRGTANTEAFF
TRBV10-3	TRBJ2-7	TRBD1	-	TGTGCCATCAGTGATACCAGACAGGGGGGAAACTACGAGCAGTACTTC	CAISDTRQGGNYEQYF
TRBV11-3	TRBJ2-2	-	-	TGTGCCAGCAGCGCCTCTAGCTCCGGGGAGCTGTTTTTT	CASSASSSGELFF
TRBV5-1	TRBJ2-7	-	once	TGCGCCAGCAGCTTGGATGGGGGGTTGCCACACTTC	CASSLDGGLPHF
TRBV7-2	TRBJ1-5	-	-	TGTGCCAGCAGCCTTGACACCAATCAGCCCCAGCATTTT	CASSLDTNQPQHF